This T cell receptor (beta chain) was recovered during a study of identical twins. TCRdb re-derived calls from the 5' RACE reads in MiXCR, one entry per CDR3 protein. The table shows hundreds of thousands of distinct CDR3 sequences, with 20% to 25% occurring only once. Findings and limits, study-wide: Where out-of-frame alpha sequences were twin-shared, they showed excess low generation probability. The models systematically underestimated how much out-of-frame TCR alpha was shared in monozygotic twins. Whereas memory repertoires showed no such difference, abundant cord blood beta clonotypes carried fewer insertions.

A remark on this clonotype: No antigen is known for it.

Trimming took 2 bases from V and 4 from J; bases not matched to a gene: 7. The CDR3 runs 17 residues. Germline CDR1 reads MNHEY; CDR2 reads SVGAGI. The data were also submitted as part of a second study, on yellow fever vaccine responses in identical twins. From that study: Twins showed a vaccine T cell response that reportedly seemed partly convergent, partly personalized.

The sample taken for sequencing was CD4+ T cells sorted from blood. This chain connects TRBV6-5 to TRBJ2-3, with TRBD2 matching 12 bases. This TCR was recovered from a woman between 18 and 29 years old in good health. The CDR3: CASSYALAGGPADTQYF. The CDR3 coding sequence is TGTGCCAGCAGTTACGCTCTAGCGGGGGGGCCGGCAGATACGCAGTATTTT.